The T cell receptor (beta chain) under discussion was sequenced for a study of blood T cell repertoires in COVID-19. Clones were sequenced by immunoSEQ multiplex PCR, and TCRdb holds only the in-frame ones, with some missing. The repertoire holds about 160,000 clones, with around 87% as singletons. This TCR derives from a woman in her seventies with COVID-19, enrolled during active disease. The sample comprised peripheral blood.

In nucleotides, the CDR3 is TGTGCCAGCAGCCAAGCACTCGGTGGCTACACCTTC. Its translation: CASSQALGGYTF. The rearrangement uses TRBV14 and TRBJ1-2; D is unresolved. CDR3 size: 12 residues. CDR1 and CDR2 from the germline V gene are SGHDN and FVKESK. With 1 base removed from V and 7 bases from J, the gap between germline ends came to 7 bases.